This is a list of T cell receptor beta chains from one sample in a study of B cell selection in AIRE deficiency. Produced via immunoSEQ multiplex PCR; TCRdb's table is partial and in-frame only. The profile shows 25,000 to 30,000 clones, around 95% of them singletons. Source material: CD4+CD127+ conventional T cells sorted from PBMCs. The receptors were gathered from a human donor in good health. Each CDR3 is given with its conserved first and last residue. D genes are given only for firm matches. Not all rows give a size; the values are once, few, many and, for expanded clones, a class.

v_gene	j_gene	abundance	d_gene	CDR3aa	CDR3nt
TRBV6-5	TRBJ1-2	NA	TRBD1	CASSWDRDAYGYTF	TGTGCCAGCAGTTGGGACAGGGACGCCTATGGCTACACCTTC
TRBV2	TRBJ2-7	once	TRBD2	CASRGGGGAYEQYF	TGTGCCAGCAGGGGGGGCGGGGGGGCCTACGAGCAGTACTTC
TRBV11-2	TRBJ2-7	NA	NA	CASSQYYEQYF	TGTGCCAGCAGCCAGTACTACGAGCAGTACTTC
TRBV6-5	TRBJ2-5	NA	TRBD1	CASRPDRRQETQYF	TGTGCCAGCAGACCGGACAGGCGGCAAGAGACCCAGTACTTC
TRBV19	TRBJ2-6	NA	NA	CASSIAGRYSGANVLTF	TGTGCCAGTAGTATAGCAGGAAGGTATTCTGGGGCCAACGTCCTGACTTTC
TRBV6-6	TRBJ2-5	NA	NA	CASSYPAWGASTPYF	TGTGCCAGCAGTTACCCCGCCTGGGGGGCATCGACTCCGTACTTC
TRBV5-1	TRBJ2-3	NA	NA	CASSWNGVITDTQYF	TGCGCCAGCAGCTGGAACGGGGTCATCACAGATACGCAGTATTTT
TRBV19	TRBJ2-7	once	TRBD2	CASTPDGAGGYEQYF	TGTGCCAGTACCCCCGATGGAGCGGGGGGCTACGAGCAGTACTTC
TRBV18	TRBJ1-1	NA	NA	CASSPSGGTEAFF	TGTGCCAGCTCACCCTCCGGGGGCACTGAAGCTTTCTTT
TRBV7-2	TRBJ2-3	once	NA	CASSLIREDTQYF	TGTGCCAGCAGCCTAATAAGAGAAGATACGCAGTATTTT
TRBV15	TRBJ1-5	NA	NA	CATGRGGVTNQPQHF	TGTGCCACCGGGAGAGGGGGGGTGACCAATCAGCCCCAGCATTTT
TRBV7-3	TRBJ2-1	NA	TRBD2	CASSLALADNEQFF	TGTGCCAGCAGCTTAGCGCTAGCGGACAATGAGCAGTTCTTC
TRBV6-4	TRBJ2-1	NA	TRBD1	CASSGRPGGNEQFF	TGTGCCAGCAGTGGCCGTCCAGGGGGCAATGAGCAGTTCTTC
TRBV5-4	TRBJ2-7	NA	NA	CASSLPTGPDEQYF	TGTGCCAGCAGCTTGCCTACGGGACCGGACGAGCAGTACTTC
TRBV6-1	TRBJ1-1	NA	NA	CASGEGGAFF	TGTGCCAGCGGCGAGGGAGGGGCTTTCTTT
TRBV11-3	TRBJ2-3	NA	NA	CASSLDSTDTQYF	TGTGCCAGCAGCTTGGACAGCACAGATACGCAGTATTTT
TRBV27	TRBJ1-2	NA	TRBD1	CASSPDRVNGYTF	TGTGCCAGCAGTCCGGACAGGGTAAATGGCTACACCTTC
TRBV6-1	TRBJ2-1	NA	NA	CASRKDGGGNEQFF	TGTGCCAGCAGGAAGGACGGTGGCGGCAATGAGCAGTTCTTC
TRBV5-1	TRBJ2-1	NA	TRBD2	CASSLLTSGIGNEQFF	TGCGCCAGCAGCTTGTTGACTAGCGGGATCGGGAATGAGCAGTTCTTC
TRBV10-3	TRBJ2-1	NA	TRBD2	CAISGEIAGAGNEQFF	TGTGCCATCAGCGGCGAAATAGCGGGAGCCGGGAATGAGCAGTTCTTC
TRBV4-2	TRBJ2-5	NA	TRBD2	CASSQEGSAGAEETQYF	TGTGCCAGCAGCCAAGAAGGGTCAGCGGGAGCGGAAGAGACCCAGTACTTC
TRBV5-1	TRBJ2-3	NA	TRBD1	CASSLVSGTAPDTQYF	TGCGCCAGCAGCTTGGTGTCCGGGACAGCCCCAGATACGCAGTATTTT
TRBV18	TRBJ2-3	NA	NA	CASSLDITDTQYF	TGTGCCAGCTCACTTGACATAACAGATACGCAGTATTTT
TRBV6-6	TRBJ2-7	once	TRBD1	CASSAGQAYEQYF	TGTGCCAGCAGCGCCGGACAGGCCTACGAGCAGTACTTC
TRBV6-1	TRBJ2-2	NA	NA	CASETGFTGELFF	TGTGCCAGCGAGACAGGCTTTACCGGGGAGCTGTTTTTT
TRBV18	TRBJ2-2	NA	NA	CASSPLSEGGELFF	TGTGCCAGCTCACCACTCAGTGAGGGCGGGGAGCTGTTTTTT